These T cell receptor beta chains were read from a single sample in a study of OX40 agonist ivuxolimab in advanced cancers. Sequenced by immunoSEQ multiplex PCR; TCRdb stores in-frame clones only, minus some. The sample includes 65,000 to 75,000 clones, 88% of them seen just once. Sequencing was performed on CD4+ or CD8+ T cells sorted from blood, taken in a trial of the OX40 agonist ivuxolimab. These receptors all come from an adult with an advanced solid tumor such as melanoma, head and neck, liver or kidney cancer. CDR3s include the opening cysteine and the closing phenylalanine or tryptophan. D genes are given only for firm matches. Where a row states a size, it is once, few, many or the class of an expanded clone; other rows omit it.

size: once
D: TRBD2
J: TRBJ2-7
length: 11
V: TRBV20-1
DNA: TGCAGTGCTAAGCGGGGCTACGAGCAGTACTTC
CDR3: CSAKRGYEQYF

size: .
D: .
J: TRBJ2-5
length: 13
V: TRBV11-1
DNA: TGTGCCACGCAACGGGGGGCGGGGGAGACCCAGTACTTC
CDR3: CATQRGAGETQYF

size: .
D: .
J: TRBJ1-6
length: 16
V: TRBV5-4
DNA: TGTGCCAGCAGCTTGGGGGTGGATCACTATAATTCACCCCTCCACTTT
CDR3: CASSLGVDHYNSPLHF

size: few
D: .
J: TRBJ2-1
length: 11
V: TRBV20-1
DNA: TGCAGTGCTAGGGAATACAATGAGCAGTTCTTC
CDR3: CSAREYNEQFF

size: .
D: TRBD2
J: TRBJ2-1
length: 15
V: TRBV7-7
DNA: TGTGCCAGCAGCTCCGGGACTAGCGCTTACAATGAGCAGTTCTTC
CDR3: CASSSGTSAYNEQFF

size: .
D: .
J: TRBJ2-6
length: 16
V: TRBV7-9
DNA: TGTGCCAGCAGCTTAATGAGGGGCTCTGGGGCCAACGTCCTGACTTTC
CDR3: CASSLMRGSGANVLTF

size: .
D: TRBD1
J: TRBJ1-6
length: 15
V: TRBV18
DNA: TGTGCCAGCTCACCCCCCGGGACAGGGAATTCACCCCTCCACTTT
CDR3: CASSPPGTGNSPLHF

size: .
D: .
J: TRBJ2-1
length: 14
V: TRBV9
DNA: TGTGCCAGCAGCGTAGGACCAGGGGCAAATGAGCAGTTCTTC
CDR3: CASSVGPGANEQFF

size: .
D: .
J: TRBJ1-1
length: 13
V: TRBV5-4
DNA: TGTGCCAGCAGCTTGGACGCAGGGACCGAAGCTTTCTTT
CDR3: CASSLDAGTEAFF

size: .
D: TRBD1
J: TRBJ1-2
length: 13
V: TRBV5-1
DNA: TGCGCCAGCAGCTTGCAGGGGGAGAATGGCTACACCTTC
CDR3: CASSLQGENGYTF

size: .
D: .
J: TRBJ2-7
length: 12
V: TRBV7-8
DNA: TGTGCCAGCAGCTTGCGAAGCTACGAGCAGTACTTC
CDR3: CASSLRSYEQYF

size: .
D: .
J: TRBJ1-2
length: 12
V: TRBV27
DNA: TGTGCCAGCAGTTTAAAGGGATATGGCTACACCTTC
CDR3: CASSLKGYGYTF

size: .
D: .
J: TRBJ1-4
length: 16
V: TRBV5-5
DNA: TGTGCCAGCAGCTCAAAAAGGAGTGCAACTAATGAAAAACTGTTTTTT
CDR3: CASSSKRSATNEKLFF

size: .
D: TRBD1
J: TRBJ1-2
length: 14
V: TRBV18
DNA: TGTGCCAGCTCACCCCAGGGGGCGAGGGATGGCTACACCTTC
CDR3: CASSPQGARDGYTF

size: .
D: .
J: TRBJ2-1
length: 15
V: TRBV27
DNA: TGTGCCAGCAGGAACGGGGCGAGCTCCTACAATGAGCAGTTCTTC
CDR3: CASRNGASSYNEQFF

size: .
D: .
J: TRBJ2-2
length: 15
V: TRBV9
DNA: TGTGCCAGCAGCGTCTTAAGCTTCTACACCGGGGAGCTGTTTTTT
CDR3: CASSVLSFYTGELFF

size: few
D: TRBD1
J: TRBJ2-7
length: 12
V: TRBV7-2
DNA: TGTGCCAGCAGCGTACAGGGGATGGGGCAGTACTTC
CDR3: CASSVQGMGQYF

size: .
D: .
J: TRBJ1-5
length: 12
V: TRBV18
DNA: TGTGCCAGCTCACGACCCGATCAGCCCCAGCATTTT
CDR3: CASSRPDQPQHF

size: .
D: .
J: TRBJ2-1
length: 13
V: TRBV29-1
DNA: TGCAGCGTTGAACCCTATTCGAAGGATGAGCAGTTCTTC
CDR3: CSVEPYSKDEQFF

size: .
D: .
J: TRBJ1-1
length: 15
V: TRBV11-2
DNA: TGTGCCAGCAGCCTTCGGACGGCTATGAACACTGAAGCTTTCTTT
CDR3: CASSLRTAMNTEAFF

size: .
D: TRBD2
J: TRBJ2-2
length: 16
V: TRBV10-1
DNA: TGCGCCAGCAGTGAGTCGACGGCTAGCGGGGCCGGGGAGCTGTTTTTT
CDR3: CASSESTASGAGELFF

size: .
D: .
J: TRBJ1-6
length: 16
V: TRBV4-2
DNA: TGTGCCAGCAGCCGAACCCGGGAGGGATATAATTCACCCCTCCACTTT
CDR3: CASSRTREGYNSPLHF

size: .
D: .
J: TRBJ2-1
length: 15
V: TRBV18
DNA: TGTGCCAGCTCACCACCAGGGGTGAATTTCGATGAGCAGTTCTTC
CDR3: CASSPPGVNFDEQFF

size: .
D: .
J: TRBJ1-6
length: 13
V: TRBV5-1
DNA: TGCGCCAGCAGCTCGGACGGGGATTCACCCCTCCACTTT
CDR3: CASSSDGDSPLHF

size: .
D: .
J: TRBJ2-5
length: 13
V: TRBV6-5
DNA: TGTGCCAGCACAAAGGGGATCGCGGAGACCCAGTACTTC
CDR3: CASTKGIAETQYF

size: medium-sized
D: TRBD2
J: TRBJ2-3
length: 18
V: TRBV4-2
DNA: TGTGCCAGCAGCCCCCAAGGGAGCGGGGGGGCCGTTGCAGATACGCAGTATTTT
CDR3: CASSPQGSGGAVADTQYF

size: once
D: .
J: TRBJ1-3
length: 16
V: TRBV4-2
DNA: TGTGCCAGCAGCCAAGCCCCGGGGGCTACTGGAAACACCATATATTTT
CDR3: CASSQAPGATGNTIYF

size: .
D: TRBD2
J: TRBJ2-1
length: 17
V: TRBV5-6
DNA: TGTGCCAGCAGCTTGGCCAGCGGGGGGGCATCCTACAATGAGCAGTTCTTC
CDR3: CASSLASGGASYNEQFF

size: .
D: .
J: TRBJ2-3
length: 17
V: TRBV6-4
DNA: TGTGCCAGCAGTGACTCGGCCAGCTCCCTTGGCACAGATACGCAGTATTTT
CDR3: CASSDSASSLGTDTQYF

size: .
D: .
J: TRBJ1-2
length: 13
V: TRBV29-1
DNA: TGCAGCGTTGAAAGGAACAGGATGTGGGGCTACACCTTC
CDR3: CSVERNRMWGYTF

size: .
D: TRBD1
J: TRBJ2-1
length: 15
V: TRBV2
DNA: TGTGCCAGCAGCAAAGAGCTGACAGGGAGCAATGAGCAGTTCTTC
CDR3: CASSKELTGSNEQFF

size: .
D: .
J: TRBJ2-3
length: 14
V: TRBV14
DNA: TGTGCCAGCAGCCCGCTCGGTAGCACAGATACGCAGTATTTT
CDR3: CASSPLGSTDTQYF

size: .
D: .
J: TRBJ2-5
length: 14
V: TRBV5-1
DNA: TGCGCCAGCAGCTTGTATTCCGGGGAAGAGACCCAGTACTTC
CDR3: CASSLYSGEETQYF

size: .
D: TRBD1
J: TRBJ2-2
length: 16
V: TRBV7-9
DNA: TGTGCCAGCAGCGATCATGACAGGGCGAACACCGGGGAGCTGTTTTTT
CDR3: CASSDHDRANTGELFF

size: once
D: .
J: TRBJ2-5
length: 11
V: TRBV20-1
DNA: TGCAGTGCTAGAGATCGAGAGACCCAGTACTTC
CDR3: CSARDRETQYF

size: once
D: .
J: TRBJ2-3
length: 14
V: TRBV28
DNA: TGTGCCAGCAGTTTAATTTCTAACACAGATACGCAGTATTTT
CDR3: CASSLISNTDTQYF

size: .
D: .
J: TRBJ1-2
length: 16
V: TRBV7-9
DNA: TGTGCCAGCAGCTTAGGCTCAGCGCTAACTAACTATGGCTACACCTTC
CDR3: CASSLGSALTNYGYTF

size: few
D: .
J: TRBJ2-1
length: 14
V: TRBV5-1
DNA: TGCGCCAGCAGCTTGGCAGACGGGATAGATGAGCAGTTCTTC
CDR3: CASSLADGIDEQFF

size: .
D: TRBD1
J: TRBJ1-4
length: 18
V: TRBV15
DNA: TGTGCCACCAGCAGAGAGTCGGGGACAGGGAGGGGAAATGAAAAACTGTTTTTT
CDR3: CATSRESGTGRGNEKLFF

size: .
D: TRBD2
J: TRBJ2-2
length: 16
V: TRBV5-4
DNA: TGTGCCATCCGGACTAGCGGGGCCTCGAACACCGGGGAGCTGTTTTTT
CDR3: CAIRTSGASNTGELFF

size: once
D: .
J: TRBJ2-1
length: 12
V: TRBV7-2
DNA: TGTGCCAGCAGTCGACAGGGACTTGAGCAGTTCTTC
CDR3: CASSRQGLEQFF

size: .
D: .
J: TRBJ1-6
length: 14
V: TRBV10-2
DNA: TGCGCCAGCAGTGAGTCGGGGGGCTATTCACCCCTCCACTTT
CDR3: CASSESGGYSPLHF

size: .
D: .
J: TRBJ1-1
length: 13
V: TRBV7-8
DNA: TGTGCCAGCAGCTTATCCAGGGTGACTGAAGCTTTCTTT
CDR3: CASSLSRVTEAFF

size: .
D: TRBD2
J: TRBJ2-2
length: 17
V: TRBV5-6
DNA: TGTGCCAGCAGCTTGGAGATAGCGGGGGTCAACACCGGGGAGCTGTTTTTT
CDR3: CASSLEIAGVNTGELFF